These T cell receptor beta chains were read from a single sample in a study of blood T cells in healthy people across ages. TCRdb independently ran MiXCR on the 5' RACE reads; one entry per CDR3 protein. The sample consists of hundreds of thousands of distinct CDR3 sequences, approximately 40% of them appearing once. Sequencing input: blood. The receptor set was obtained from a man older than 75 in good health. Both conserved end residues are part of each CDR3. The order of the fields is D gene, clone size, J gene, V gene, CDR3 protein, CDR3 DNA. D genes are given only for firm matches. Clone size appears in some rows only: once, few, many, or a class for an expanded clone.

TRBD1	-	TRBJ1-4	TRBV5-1	CASSKTGVATNEKLFF	TGCGCCAGCAGCAAGACAGGGGTTGCAACTAATGAAAAACTGTTTTTT
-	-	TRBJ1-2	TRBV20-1	CSASGQRNYGYTF	TGCAGTGCTAGTGGGCAGCGGAACTACGGCTACACCTTC
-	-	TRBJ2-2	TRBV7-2	CASSPGWGELFF	TGTGCCAGCAGCCCCGGCTGGGGGGAGCTGTTTTTT
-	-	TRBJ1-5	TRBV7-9	CAISHTGNSNQPQHF	TGTGCCATATCTCATACAGGAAATAGCAATCAGCCCCAGCATTTT
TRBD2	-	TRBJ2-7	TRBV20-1	CSARAEAGAVYEQYF	TGCAGTGCTAGGGCCGAAGCGGGGGCGGTATACGAGCAGTACTTC
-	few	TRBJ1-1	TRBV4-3	CASSQDLRGNTEAFF	TGCGCCAGCAGCCAAGATCTACGGGGCAACACTGAAGCTTTCTTT
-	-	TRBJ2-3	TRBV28	CASTPGWRGGTDTQYF	TGTGCCAGCACCCCGGGGTGGAGGGGGGGCACAGATACGCAGTATTTT
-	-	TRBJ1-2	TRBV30	CACSGHKDYGYTF	TGTGCCTGCTCGGGACATAAAGACTATGGCTACACCTTC
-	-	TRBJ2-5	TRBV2	CASSARGHSQETQYF	TGTGCCAGCAGCGCCAGGGGACACAGCCAAGAGACCCAGTACTTC
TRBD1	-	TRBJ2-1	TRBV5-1	CASTAQGAWNEQFF	TGCGCCAGCACTGCACAGGGGGCATGGAATGAGCAGTTCTTC
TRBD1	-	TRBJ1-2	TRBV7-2	CASSQRQGFYGYTF	TGTGCCAGCAGCCAGAGACAGGGTTTCTATGGCTACACCTTC
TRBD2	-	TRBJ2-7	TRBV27	CASSFRTSGSIRYEQYF	TGTGCCAGCAGTTTTCGGACTAGCGGGAGCATTCGGTACGAGCAGTACTTC
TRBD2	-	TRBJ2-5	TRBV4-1	CASSQEGSGSIQYNEQYF	TGCGCCAGCAGCCAAGAGGGCAGCGGGAGTATTCAGTACAATGAGCAGTACTTC
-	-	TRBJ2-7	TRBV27	CASSLRSFLHEQYF	TGTGCCAGCAGTTTGCGTTCTTTCCTCCACGAGCAGTACTTC
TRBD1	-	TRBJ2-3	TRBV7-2	CASSSRTGLTDTQYF	TGTGCCAGCAGCTCAAGGACAGGGCTCACAGATACGCAGTATTTT
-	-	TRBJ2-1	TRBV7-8	CASSWPSSGGYNEQFF	TGTGCCAGCAGCTGGCCTTCGAGCGGAGGCTACAATGAGCAGTTCTTC
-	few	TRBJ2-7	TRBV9	CASSVEMGAEQYF	TGTGCCAGCAGCGTAGAAATGGGGGCCGAGCAGTACTTC
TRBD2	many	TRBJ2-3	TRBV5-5	CASSIRTSGPTDTQYF	TGTGCCAGCAGCATTAGGACTAGCGGACCCACAGATACGCAGTATTTT
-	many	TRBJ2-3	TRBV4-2	CASSPPSGTQGDTQYF	TGTGCCAGCAGCCCCCCGAGCGGAACCCAGGGAGATACGCAGTATTTT
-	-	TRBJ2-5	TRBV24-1	CATFIEEGETQYF	TGTGCCACCTTCATCGAGGAGGGAGAGACCCAGTACTTC
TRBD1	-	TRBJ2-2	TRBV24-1	CATSDWTGASGELFF	TGTGCCACCAGTGATTGGACAGGGGCGAGCGGGGAGCTGTTTTTT
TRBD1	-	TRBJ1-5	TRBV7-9	CASSLWTGGYEAPQHF	TGTGCCAGCAGCTTGTGGACAGGGGGCTACGAGGCGCCCCAGCATTTT
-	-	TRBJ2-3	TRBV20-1	CSADSTDTQYF	TGCAGTGCCGATAGCACAGATACGCAGTATTTT
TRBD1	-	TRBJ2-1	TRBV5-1	CASSPGQVSNEQFF	TGCGCCAGCAGTCCGGGACAGGTCTCCAATGAGCAGTTCTTC
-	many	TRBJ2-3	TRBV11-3	CASTRGRDRTDTQYF	TGTGCCAGCACCCGGGGGAGAGATCGCACAGATACGCAGTATTTT
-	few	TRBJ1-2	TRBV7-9	CASSPTGGTNYGYTF	TGTGCCAGCAGCCCAACCGGGGGGACTAACTATGGCTACACCTTC
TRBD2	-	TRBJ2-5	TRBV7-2	CASSLMGLGQETQYF	TGTGCCAGCAGCTTAATGGGACTAGGTCAAGAGACCCAGTACTTC
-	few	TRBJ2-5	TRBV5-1	CASSPTGMIQETQYF	TGCGCCAGCAGCCCGACAGGAATGATCCAAGAGACCCAGTACTTC
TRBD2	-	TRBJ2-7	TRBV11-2	CASSLELAGASSYNEQYF	TGTGCCAGCAGCTTAGAACTAGCGGGGGCCAGCTCCTACAATGAGCAGTACTTC
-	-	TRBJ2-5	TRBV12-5	CASGPRLQETQYF	TGTGCTAGTGGGCCCCGGCTGCAAGAGACCCAGTACTTC
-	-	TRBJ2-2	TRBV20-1	CSANRGGTGELFF	TGCAGTGCTAATAGGGGCGGGACCGGGGAGCTGTTTTTT
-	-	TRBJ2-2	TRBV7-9	CASSSPSTDPLNTGELFF	TGTGCCAGCAGCTCCCCTTCGACGGATCCTCTAAACACCGGGGAGCTGTTTTTT
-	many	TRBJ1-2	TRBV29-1	CSVARGQNYGYTF	TGCAGCGTTGCCCGAGGACAGAACTATGGCTACACCTTC
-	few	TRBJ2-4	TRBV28	CASSGGAGQGAKNIQYF	TGTGCCAGCAGTGGGGGGGCCGGACAGGGAGCCAAAAACATTCAGTACTTC
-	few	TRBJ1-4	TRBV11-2	CASSPIRARWGTNEKLFF	TGTGCCAGCAGCCCCATCAGGGCTCGTTGGGGGACTAATGAAAAACTGTTTTTT
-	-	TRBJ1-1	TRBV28	CASSVERAAFF	TGTGCCAGCAGCGTGGAAAGGGCAGCTTTCTTT
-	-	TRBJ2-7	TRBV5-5	CASSHVLGGNYEQYF	TGTGCCAGCAGCCATGTATTAGGGGGGAACTACGAGCAGTACTTC
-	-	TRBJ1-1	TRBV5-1	CASSSTRNTEAFF	TGCGCCAGCAGCTCCACCCGGAACACTGAAGCTTTCTTT
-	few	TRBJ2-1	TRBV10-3	CAISQGRAGRSYNEQFF	TGTGCCATCAGTCAAGGACGAGCAGGCAGATCCTACAATGAGCAGTTCTTC
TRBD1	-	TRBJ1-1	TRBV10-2	CASAKNRGPGTEAFF	TGCGCCAGCGCTAAGAACAGGGGGCCGGGCACTGAAGCTTTCTTT
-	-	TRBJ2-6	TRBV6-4	CASYRSGWETGANVLTF	TGTGCCAGCTACCGGTCTGGGTGGGAGACTGGGGCCAACGTCCTGACTTTC
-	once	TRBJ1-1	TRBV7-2	CASSLAGAHTEAFF	TGTGCCAGCAGCTTAGCGGGGGCGCACACTGAAGCTTTCTTT
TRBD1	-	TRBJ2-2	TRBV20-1	CSAKAGGYTGELFF	TGCAGTGCTAAGGCAGGGGGATACACCGGGGAGCTGTTTTTT